This entry lists 17 T cell receptor beta chains sequenced from one sample in a study of blood T cell repertoires in COVID-19. Data came from immunoSEQ multiplex PCR; TCRdb stores just in-frame clones and leaves some out. The sample shows 150,000 or so clones, around 83% of them seen only once. The sample taken for sequencing was peripheral blood. All receptors derive from a woman in her sixties with COVID-19, enrolled during active disease.

This rearrangement joins TRBV9 to TRBJ2-3; 7 nucleotides line up with TRBD2. Germline V gene lookup returns CDR1 SGDLS and CDR2 YYNGEE. CDR3 length: 16 amino acids. The junction had 14 bases not matched to a gene; V was cut back by 4 bases and J by 6 bases. The CDR3 region has the DNA TGTGCCAGCAGCTCTAGATCCGGGACTACTACTGATACGCAGTATTTT. It translates to CASSSRSGTTTDTQYF.

V and J are TRBV29-1 and TRBJ1-2, with 8 bases matching TRBD1. The ends lost 6 bases at V and 4 bases at J; junction bases unmatched: 13. The germline V gene encodes CDR1 SQVTM and CDR2 ANQGSEA. The length of the CDR3 is 15 residues. CDR3 coding DNA: TGCAGCGTCAGGGGGGGGACAGGCGACTTCTATGGCTACACCTTC. This codes for CSVRGGTGDFYGYTF.

J is TRBJ2-2 and V is TRBV11-2; 13 positions agree with TRBD2. This CDR3 is 15 amino acids long. The V segment lost 5 bases and the J segment 6 bases; nucleotides outside the gene matches: 3. Germline CDR1 and CDR2: SGHAT and FQNNGV. The CDR3 here is CASSGLAGVSGELFF. The CDR3 coding sequence is TGTGCCAGCAGCGGACTAGCGGGAGTCTCCGGGGAGCTGTTTTTT.

The chain recombines TRBV9 with TRBJ1-2; TRBD1 matches 8 bases. This CDR3 contains 14 residues. CDR1 and CDR2 (germline): SGDLS, YYNGEE. V shed 4 bases and J 6 bases; nucleotides not matched to a gene: 8. The CDR3 loop is CASSQTGEGNGYTF. CDR3 in DNA: TGTGCCAGCAGCCAGACAGGGGAGGGTAATGGCTACACCTTC.

The V gene is TRBV7-3, the J gene TRBJ2-3, with D possibly TRBD2 on 6 matching bases. V was trimmed by 0 bases and J by 0 bases, leaving 13 bases between them. CDR3 length equals 17 residues. Germline CDR1 is SGHTA and CDR2 is FQGTGA. The CDR3 spells CASSLTPRGSSTDTQYF. DNA for the CDR3: TGTGCCAGCAGCTTAACCCCGCGGGGCTCTAGCACAGATACGCAGTATTTT.

Only a few counts were recorded for this clone. The chain employs TRBV19 and TRBJ1-6; weak D call: TRBD1 (5 bases). From germline, CDR1 is LNHDA and CDR2 SQIVND (reference sequence). The V gene lost 5 bases and the J gene lost 5 bases, with 16 bases spanning the gap. This CDR3 region has 16 residues. The CDR3 is CASSGPPGTDNSPLHF. The CDR3 nucleotides are TGTGCCAGTAGTGGTCCACCCGGGACTGATAATTCACCCCTCCACTTT. The entire variable domain, with the rest obtained from reference TRBV19 and TRBJ1-6, is as follows: DGGITQSPKYLFRKEGQNVTLSCEQNLNHDAMYWYRQDPGQGLRLIYYSQIVNDFQKGDIAEGYSVSREKKESFPLTVTSAQKNPTAFYLCASSGPPGTDNSPLHFGNGTRLTVT.

The V gene is TRBV11-2, the J gene TRBJ1-1, with D tentatively TRBD1 (6 bases). V lost 4 bases and J 4 bases, leaving 13 bases between the germline ends. The V gene's germline CDR1 is SGHAT and CDR2 FQNNGV. The CDR3 runs 14 residues. The CDR3 here is CASSSTTGITEAFF. The DNA for the CDR3 is TGTGCCAGCAGCTCCACTACAGGGATCACTGAAGCTTTCTTT. The full variable domain, completed using reference TRBV11-2 and TRBJ1-1, is EAGVAQSPRYKIIEKRQSVAFWCNPISGHATLYWYQQILGQGPKLLIQFQNNGVVDDSQLPKDRFSAERLKGVDSTLKIQPAKLEDSAVYLCASSSTTGITEAFFGQGTRLTVV.

The chain has TRBV29-1 and TRBJ2-4, with D perhaps matching TRBD2 (6 bases). The CDR3 is made up of 12 amino acids. V shed 7 bases and J shed 5 bases, with 12 bases lying between them. Germline CDR1 is SQVTM and CDR2 is ANQGSEA. The CDR3 loop reads CSASGPENIQYF. CDR3 nucleotides: TGCAGCGCAAGCGGGCCGGAAAACATTCAGTACTTC.

The V and J genes are TRBV18 and TRBJ1-3; weak D call: TRBD1 (6 bases). In germline, CDR1 is KGHSH, CDR2 LQKENI. V was trimmed by 3 bases and J by 6 bases, leaving 18 bases between them. The CDR3 is made up of 16 amino acids. Here the CDR3 DNA reads TGTGCCAGCTCACCCCGGACAAGGACAGCGGCAAACACCATATATTTT. This encodes CASSPRTRTAANTIYF.

The J gene is TRBJ1-1, the V gene TRBV19, with D possibly being TRBD1 (5 bases). V shed 4 bases and J shed 4 bases, with 13 bases lying between them. The CDR3 covers 14 residues. The germline V gene has CDR1 LNHDA and CDR2 SQIVND (reference sequence). CDR3 sequence (DNA): TGTGCCAGTAGTAAAGGTGGGGCGGCCACTGAAGCTTTCTTT. Translated: CASSKGGAATEAFF.

This rearrangement joins TRBV7-8 to TRBJ1-3; D is possibly TRBD1 (5 bases). Germline V lookup: CDR1 SGHVS, CDR2 FQNEAQ. This CDR3 contains 15 residues. Trimming pared 0 bases from V and 1 base from J, leaving 7 bases between. CDR3 sequence (DNA): TGTGCCAGCAGCTTAGCGACAGCGTCTGGAAACACCATATATTTT. Residues: CASSLATASGNTIYF.

This chain joins TRBV7-8 and TRBJ2-3; TRBD2 aligns across 9 bases. V was clipped by 3 bases and J by 3 bases; unmatched bases: 4. There are 15 residues in the CDR3. The germline gives CDR1 SGHVS, CDR2 FQNEAQ. For the CDR3, the DNA is TGTGCCAGCAGCTTTAATAGCGGGGGAACAGATACGCAGTATTTT. Residues: CASSFNSGGTDTQYF.

The rearrangement uses TRBV5-5 and TRBJ2-3; maybe TRBD1 (5 bases). The V end was cut by 0 bases, the J end by 4 bases, with 6 bases between. Germline CDR1 is SGHKS and CDR2 is YYEKEE (reference sequence). The CDR3 runs 13 residues. Here the CDR3 reads CASSLAGPDTQYF. CDR3 nucleotides: TGTGCCAGCAGCTTGGCAGGGCCAGATACGCAGTATTTT.

The rearrangement uses TRBV18 and TRBJ2-1; D gene uncertain. V gave up 3 bases and J gave up 6 bases, with 12 bases separating them. CDR1 is KGHSH, CDR2 LQKENI, per germline. The CDR3 contains 14 residues. CDR3 DNA sequence: TGTGCCAGCTCACCTCCCTCCATGGCCAATGAGCAGTTCTTC. It encodes CASSPPSMANEQFF.

The chain employs TRBV9 and TRBJ2-3, with unresolved D. The CDR3 is 13 residues long. Germline CDR1 reads SGDLS; CDR2 reads YYNGEE. V shed 4 bases and J shed 4 bases, with 10 bases lying between them. The CDR3 loop is CASSTSSADTQYF. DNA of the CDR3: TGTGCCAGCAGCACATCTAGTGCAGATACGCAGTATTTT.

The chain combines TRBV5-1 with TRBJ2-5; tentative D call: TRBD2 (6 bases). V was cut by 1 base and J by 0 bases, with 13 bases left in between. Germline CDR1 reads SGHRS; CDR2 reads YFSETQ. CDR3 size: 16 residues. The CDR3: CASSLFHAGNQETQYF. CDR3 nucleotide sequence: TGCGCCAGCAGCTTGTTCCATGCGGGAAACCAAGAGACCCAGTACTTC.

This clone was found a few times. This CDR3 is CASSTNRATNEKLFF. The CDR3 DNA follows: TGTGCCAGCAGTACGAACAGGGCCACTAATGAAAAACTGTTTTTT. The V call is TRBV6-5, the J call TRBJ1-4, with a weak D call TRBD1 (6 bases). The V gene's germline CDR1 is MNHEY and CDR2 SVGAGI. V was clipped by 5 bases and J by 2 bases, with 12 bases between them. This CDR3 is 15 amino acids long.